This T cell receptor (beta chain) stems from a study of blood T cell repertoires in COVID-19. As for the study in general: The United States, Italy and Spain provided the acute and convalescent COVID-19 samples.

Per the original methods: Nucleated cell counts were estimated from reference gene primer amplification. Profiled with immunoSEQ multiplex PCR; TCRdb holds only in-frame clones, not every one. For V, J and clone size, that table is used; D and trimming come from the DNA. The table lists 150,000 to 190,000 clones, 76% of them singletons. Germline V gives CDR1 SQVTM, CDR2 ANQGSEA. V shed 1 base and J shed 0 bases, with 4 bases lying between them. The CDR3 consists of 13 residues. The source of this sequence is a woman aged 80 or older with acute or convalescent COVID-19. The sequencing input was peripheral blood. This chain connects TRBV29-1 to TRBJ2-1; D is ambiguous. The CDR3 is CSVEVSSYNEQFF. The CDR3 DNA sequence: TGCAGCGTTGAAGTGAGCTCCTACAATGAGCAGTTCTTC.